The 32 T cell receptor beta chains listed next were all sequenced from one sample in a study of blood T cell repertoires in COVID-19. Profiled with immunoSEQ multiplex PCR; TCRdb holds only in-frame clones, not every one. The table shows about 88,000 clones, with approximately 91% occurring only once. What was sequenced was peripheral blood. These receptors all come from a woman aged 80 or over with acute or convalescent COVID-19.

The chain is built from TRBV19 and TRBJ2-7; 11 nucleotides match TRBD2. J was trimmed by 6 bases and V by 5 bases; bases with no gene match: 6. Germline V lookup: CDR1 LNHDA, CDR2 SQIVND (reference sequence). The CDR3 covers 14 residues. Here the CDR3 reads CASSQLAGAPEQYF. DNA for the CDR3: TGTGCCAGTAGTCAACTAGCGGGAGCCCCCGAGCAGTACTTC. Supplemented by reference TRBV19 and TRBJ2-7, the full variable domain reads DGGITQSPKYLFRKEGQNVTLSCEQNLNHDAMYWYRQDPGQGLRLIYYSQIVNDFQKGDIAEGYSVSREKKESFPLTVTSAQKNPTAFYLCASSQLAGAPEQYFGPGTRLTVT.

The chain joins TRBV6-6 to TRBJ2-1; 13 positions match TRBD2. The CDR3 covers 15 residues. Unmatched junction bases numbered 6, after V lost 6 bases and J lost 7 bases. Germline values: CDR1 MNHNY, CDR2 SVGAGI (reference sequence). CDR3 protein: CASRAGLAGTNEQFF. The CDR3 bases are TGTGCCAGCAGGGCGGGACTAGCGGGGACAAATGAGCAGTTCTTC.

The chain joins TRBV11-2 to TRBJ2-7; 10 positions match TRBD1. The trim removed 5 bases at V and 7 bases at J, leaving 8 bases unmatched. The CDR3 has 14 residues. The germline CDR1 and CDR2 sequences are SGHAT and FQNNGV. As DNA, the CDR3 is TGTGCCAGCAGCAACTGGGACAGGGGCCTAGAGCAGTACTTC. Amino acid sequence: CASSNWDRGLEQYF.

V gene TRBV11-1 combines with J gene TRBJ2-1; D might be TRBD2 (6 bases). Germline CDR1 and CDR2: SGHAT and FQDESV (reference sequence). Between the trimmed V and J ends, which lost 3 bases and 9 bases, there was a span of 9 bases. The CDR3 is 12 residues long. The CDR3: CASSLSAGEQFF. The CDR3, as DNA: TGTGCCAGCAGCTTGTCAGCGGGTGAGCAGTTCTTC.

This clone was observed a few times. The chain uses TRBV5-6 and TRBJ1-6; TRBD1 might be the D (5 bases). The V gene lost 0 bases and the J gene lost 0 bases, with 16 bases spanning the gap. Germline V lookup: CDR1 SGHDT, CDR2 YYEEEE. The CDR3 extends over 19 amino acids. CDR3 protein: CASSLAVEEGSSYNSPLHF. The DNA for the CDR3 is TGTGCCAGCAGCTTGGCCGTAGAGGAGGGGAGCTCCTATAATTCACCCCTCCACTTT.

V and J are TRBV2 and TRBJ1-5; D gene unclear. CDR1 SNHLY and CDR2 FYNNEI come from the germline V gene. The CDR3 runs to 13 residues. With 4 bases removed from V and 3 bases from J, the gap between germline ends came to 7 bases. CDR3 nucleotides: TGTGCCAGCAGTGGTACAGTCAATCAGCCCCAGCATTTT. Translation: CASSGTVNQPQHF. The full variable domain, completed using reference TRBV2 and TRBJ1-5, is EPEVTQTPSHQVTQMGQEVILRCVPISNHLYFYWYRQILGQKVEFLVSFYNNEISEKSEIFDDQFSVERPDGSNFTLKIRSTKLEDSAMYFCASSGTVNQPQHFGDGTRLSIL.

V gene TRBV3-1 (or the pseudogene TRBV3-2) combines with J gene TRBJ2-1; 12 nucleotides match TRBD2. V dropped 5 bases and J dropped 0; count of bases not matched to a gene: 8. The CDR3 has 18 residues. Germline values: CDR1 LGHDT, CDR2 YNNKEL (reference sequence). CDR3 coding DNA: TGTGCCAGCAGCTTTCGGACTAGCGGGAATAGCTCCTACAATGAGCAGTTCTTC. Residues: CASSFRTSGNSSYNEQFF.

The chain has TRBV5-4 and TRBJ1-3; maybe TRBD1 (6 bases). The germline V gene has CDR1 SGHNT and CDR2 YYREEE (reference sequence). The V gene lost 4 bases and the J gene lost 3 bases, with 20 bases spanning the gap. This CDR3 is built from 17 residues. The CDR3: CASSPGTQRAGGNTIYF. In nucleotides, the CDR3 is TGTGCCAGCAGCCCCGGGACACAAAGAGCAGGTGGAAACACCATATATTTT.

The chain joins TRBV7-2 to TRBJ1-2, with 7 bases lining up with TRBD1. This CDR3 has 14 amino acids. CDR1 is SGHTA and CDR2 is FQGNSA in the germline V gene. J was trimmed by 5 bases and V by 1 base; bases with no gene match: 4. CDR3 in amino acids: CASSLGTGQYGYTF. The DNA of the CDR3 is TGTGCCAGCAGCTTAGGGACAGGCCAATATGGCTACACCTTC.

The V call is TRBV5-8, the J call TRBJ2-5; 13 bases align to TRBD2. Germline trimming cut 4 bases from V and 5 bases from J; bases unmatched to any gene: 5. Germline CDR1 reads SGHTS; CDR2 reads YDEGEE. The CDR3 runs 15 residues. The CDR3, as DNA: TGTGCCAGCAGCCAAGGACTAGCGGGAGACGAGACCCAGTACTTC. Its translation: CASSQGLAGDETQYF. Variable domain in full (rest from reference TRBV5-8 and TRBJ2-5): EAGVTQSPTHLIKTRGQQATLRCSPISGHTSVYWYQQALGLGLQFLLWYDEGEERNRGNFPPRFSGRQFPNYSSELNVNALELEDSALYLCASSQGLAGDETQYFGPGTRLLVL.

The chain is built from TRBV6-5 and TRBJ1-5; D gene uncertain. The CDR3 sequence is 13 residues long. The V end lost 0 bases, the J end lost 7 bases, and 7 bases lay between the germline ends. Germline V CDR1 and CDR2: MNHEY, SVGAGI. CDR3 loop: CASSYSRSQPQHF. Here the CDR3 DNA reads TGTGCCAGCAGTTACTCGAGATCCCAGCCCCAGCATTTT.

The chain recombines TRBV7-9 with TRBJ1-2; 9 nucleotides match TRBD1. With V trimmed by 1 base and J by 8 bases, 14 bases remained unmatched. CDR1 SEHNR and CDR2 FQNEAQ come from the germline V gene (reference sequence). CDR3 size: 17 residues. The CDR3 loop is CASSLGTGVAHLEGYTF. The DNA for the CDR3 is TGTGCCAGCAGCTTAGGGACAGGGGTGGCCCATTTGGAGGGCTACACCTTC.

V and J are TRBV24-1 and TRBJ1-1, with D unclear. The V and J ends lost 3 bases and 1 base respectively, with 8 bases between them. There are 14 residues in the CDR3. The V gene's germline CDR1 is KGHDR and CDR2 SFDVKD. The CDR3: CATSDRRGNTEAFF. The DNA of the CDR3 is TGTGCCACCAGTGATCGGCGGGGGAACACTGAAGCTTTCTTT.

This chain uses TRBV19 with TRBJ2-2, with 9 bases matching TRBD1. The germline CDR1 and CDR2 sequences are LNHDA and SQIVND (reference sequence). J gave up 5 bases and V 7 bases, and 8 bases lay outside the gene matches. This CDR3 is 15 amino acids long. In DNA, the CDR3 is TGTGCCAGTATTTCCGGGACAGGGAGTACCGGGGAGCTGTTTTTT. Protein: CASISGTGSTGELFF.

The chain carries TRBV6-5 and TRBJ1-1, with D possibly being TRBD1 (5 bases). Germline lookup yields CDR1 MNHEY and CDR2 SVGAGI. The CDR3 runs 13 residues. Trimming took 8 bases from V and 3 from J, leaving 13 bases between them. CDR3 sequence: CASLRPGDTEAFF. Here the CDR3 DNA reads TGTGCCAGCCTTAGGCCGGGGGACACTGAAGCTTTCTTT.

This clone is a singleton in its sample. The V gene is TRBV6-1, the J gene TRBJ1-3, with D maybe TRBD1 (5 bases). V lost 5 bases and J 3 bases, leaving 8 bases between the germline ends. Germline V gene data show CDR1 as MNHNS and CDR2 as SASEGT. The CDR3 loop spans 13 amino acids. CDR3: CASSWGLGNTIYF. CDR3 coding DNA: TGTGCCAGCAGTTGGGGCCTTGGAAACACCATATATTTT.

The gene calls are TRBV19 and TRBJ1-2; the D gene is possibly TRBD1 (5 bases). The V gene lost 7 bases and the J gene lost 5 bases, with 14 bases spanning the gap. The CDR3 runs to 13 residues. Germline CDR1 is LNHDA and CDR2 is SQIVND (reference sequence). In DNA form, the CDR3 reads TGTGCCAGTACCCCGGACATAGGATATGGCTACACCTTC. It specifies CASTPDIGYGYTF. Full variable domain (rest looked up from reference TRBV19 and TRBJ1-2): DGGITQSPKYLFRKEGQNVTLSCEQNLNHDAMYWYRQDPGQGLRLIYYSQIVNDFQKGDIAEGYSVSREKKESFPLTVTSAQKNPTAFYLCASTPDIGYGYTFGSGTRLTVV.

The chain links TRBV27 to TRBJ2-1; TRBD1 aligns across 7 bases. The CDR3 is made up of 15 amino acids. The germline V gene has CDR1 MNHEY and CDR2 SMNVEV (reference sequence). The junction had 10 bases not matched to a gene; V was cut back by 7 bases and J by 4 bases. CDR3 region: CASTTGTEAYNEQFF. The CDR3 DNA reads as TGTGCCAGCACGACCGGGACAGAGGCATACAATGAGCAGTTCTTC.

The chain uses TRBV7-2 and TRBJ2-1; D perhaps matches TRBD2 (6 bases). With 0 bases removed from V and 1 base from J, the gap between germline ends came to 10 bases. The CDR3 length is 16 residues. Germline V CDR1 and CDR2: SGHTA, FQGNSA. The CDR3 region is CASSLAGGGSYNEQFF. CDR3 in DNA: TGTGCCAGCAGCTTAGCGGGGGGAGGATCCTACAATGAGCAGTTCTTC.

The chain joins TRBV5-6 to TRBJ2-3; perhaps TRBD2 as D (5 bases). CDR3 length equals 15 residues. V dropped 0 bases and J dropped 1 base, with 9 bases sitting between them. Germline loops: CDR1 SGHDT, CDR2 YYEEEE. The CDR3 protein is CASSLVKGGTDTQYF. As DNA, the CDR3 is TGTGCCAGCAGCTTGGTGAAGGGAGGCACAGATACGCAGTATTTT.

The V call is TRBV27, the J call TRBJ2-4, with D possibly being TRBD1 (5 bases). V lost 5 bases and J lost 3, with 20 bases in between. From germline, CDR1 is MNHEY and CDR2 SMNVEV (reference sequence). The CDR3 loop spans 17 amino acids. Written as DNA, the CDR3 is TGTGCCAGCAGTCCCCTCCTGACAGAGGTGGGCAAAAACATTCAGTACTTC. Residues: CASSPLLTEVGKNIQYF.

This chain uses TRBV6-6 with TRBJ1-2; D call uncertain. The V end lost 0 bases, the J end lost 6 bases, and 11 bases lay between the germline ends. The CDR3 sequence is 14 residues long. From germline, CDR1 is MNHNY and CDR2 SVGAGI (reference sequence). This chain's CDR3 is CASSYSGVGDGYTF. CDR3 DNA: TGTGCCAGCAGTTACTCGGGAGTTGGGGATGGCTACACCTTC.

The chain has TRBV27 and TRBJ1-2, with 7 bases identical to TRBD1. After removal of 5 bases from V and 8 bases from J, the junction contained 14 bases not matched to a gene. The CDR3 has 15 residues. In germline, CDR1 is MNHEY, CDR2 SMNVEV (reference sequence). Here the CDR3 DNA reads TGTGCCAGCAGTCCGGGGACAGACCCTTGGAAAGGCTACACCTTC. Protein: CASSPGTDPWKGYTF.

The J gene is TRBJ1-2, the V gene TRBV19, with D possibly being TRBD1 (6 bases). V was trimmed by 4 bases and J by 6 bases, leaving 15 bases between them. This CDR3 is 14 amino acids long. Germline loops: CDR1 LNHDA, CDR2 SQIVND (reference sequence). The DNA for the CDR3 is TGTGCCAGTAGTACACCGGGACAAACCCATGGCTACACCTTC. Encoded protein: CASSTPGQTHGYTF.

The V gene is TRBV11-2, the J gene TRBJ1-2; D is perhaps TRBD1 (6 bases). V was clipped by 6 bases and J by 2 bases, with 13 bases between them. CDR1 and CDR2 from the germline V gene are SGHAT and FQNNGV. The CDR3 extends over 14 amino acids. CDR3 DNA sequence: TGTGCCAGCAGTACCGAAGGGGGAAACTATGGCTACACCTTC. Its translation is CASSTEGGNYGYTF.

The CDR3 nucleotides are TGTGCCAGCAGCGTCCAGGGAATTAACGGGGAGCTGTTTTTT. Its protein product is CASSVQGINGELFF. The chain employs TRBV9 and TRBJ2-2, with D possibly TRBD1 on 5 matching bases. V shed 2 bases and J shed 7 bases, with 12 bases lying between them. The length of the CDR3 is 14 residues. Germline CDR1 is SGDLS and CDR2 is YYNGEE.

For the CDR3, the DNA is TGTGCCTTGGAACTCGGGACAGCCCCTTCTGGGGCCAACGTCCTGACTTTC. Protein: CALELGTAPSGANVLTF. The chain links TRBV30 to TRBJ2-6; TRBD1 agrees at 7 bases. The CDR3 has 17 residues. CDR1 and CDR2 from the germline V gene are GTSNPN and SVGIG (reference sequence). Trimming removed 7 bases from V and 1 base from J; junction bases left unmatched: 13.

The CDR3 loop reads CASSLNTPRKVIETQYF. The CDR3 DNA reads TGCGCCAGCAGCTTAAACACTCCTAGAAAGGTTATAGAGACCCAGTACTTC. The chain is built from TRBV5-1 and TRBJ2-5; D ambiguous. Germline V gene data show CDR1 as SGHRS and CDR2 as YFSETQ. The CDR3 length is 17 residues. V lost 2 bases and J lost 4, with 21 bases in between.

V usage is TRBV27 and J usage is TRBJ2-7; D might be TRBD2 (5 bases). The CDR3 length is 11 residues. V was cut by 6 bases and J by 6 bases, with 9 bases left in between. Germline CDR1 and CDR2: MNHEY and SMNVEV (reference sequence). This CDR3 is CASSRGFEQYF. CDR3 DNA: TGTGCCAGCAGCCGCGGGTTCGAGCAGTACTTC.

This clone was picked up a small number of times. The chain joins TRBV6-1 to TRBJ1-3; D is unclear. Germline V gene lookup returns CDR1 MNHNS and CDR2 SASEGT. The V end lost 1 base, the J end lost 0 bases, and 7 bases lay between the germline ends. The CDR3 is made up of 15 amino acids. CDR3 amino acids: CASSEGLFSGNTIYF. The CDR3 DNA reads as TGTGCCAGCAGTGAAGGACTGTTCTCTGGAAACACCATATATTTT.

This clone was detected only once. The V gene is TRBV7-3, the J gene TRBJ1-1, with D possibly TRBD1 on 6 matching bases. The CDR3 runs 16 residues. CDR1 is SGHTA and CDR2 is FQGTGA in the germline V gene. V lost 5 bases and J 1 base, leaving 17 bases between the germline ends. The CDR3 DNA reads as TGTGCCAGCAGCCCAAACCCGACAGGCGCGAACACTGAAGCTTTCTTT. Amino acids: CASSPNPTGANTEAFF. Looking up the rest from reference TRBV7-3 and TRBJ1-1 gives the full variable domain: GAGVSQTPSNKVTEKGKYVELRCDPISGHTALYWYRQSLGQGPEFLIYFQGTGAADDSGLPNDRFFAVRPEGSVSTLKIQRTERGDSAVYLCASSPNPTGANTEAFFGQGTRLTVV.

The chain joins TRBV4-2 to TRBJ2-3; TRBD2 aligns across 13 bases. The J segment lost 2 bases and the V segment lost 3 bases, leaving 11 bases of the junction unmatched. Germline lookup yields CDR1 LGHNA and CDR2 YNFKEQ. This CDR3 has 19 residues. This CDR3 reads CASSQGTSGTGGYTDTQYF. For the CDR3, the DNA is TGTGCCAGCAGCCAGGGGACTAGCGGGACGGGAGGATACACAGATACGCAGTATTTT.